This TCR beta chain was found in a study of blood T cells in healthy people across ages. CDR1 and CDR2 from the germline V gene are DFQATT and SNEGSKA (reference sequence). The CDR3 runs 15 residues. V lost 3 bases to trimming and J lost 0 bases, with 13 bases between them. A second roughly 6 to 12 cycle PCR used barcoded and J-beta primers. TCRdb called the 5' RACE reads again in MiXCR, with one record for every CDR3 protein. Of over a million distinct CDR3 sequences listed, around 55% are singletons. The material sequenced was blood. This receptor was obtained from a man aged 18 to 29 in good health. V gene TRBV20-1 combines with J gene TRBJ2-3; D remains ambiguous. CDR3 coding DNA: TGCAGTGCTAGGACCCCCCAGAGAAGCACAGATACGCAGTATTTT. This encodes CSARTPQRSTDTQYF.